This is a list of T cell receptor beta chains from one sample in a study of blood T cell repertoires in COVID-19. The repertoire was sequenced with immunoSEQ multiplex PCR; TCRdb's copy has only in-frame clones and lacks some. The sample contains about 250,000 clones, about 82% of which appear only once. What was sequenced was PBMCs or T cells enriched from blood (not recorded which). These receptors were taken from a woman aged 45-65 years with acute COVID-19. Both conserved end residues are part of each CDR3. Each record gives: clone size, J gene, V gene, D gene, CDR3 protein, CDR3 DNA. The D gene is left open where the match is weak. The size field is filled for only some rows; it gives once, few, many or a size class.

abundance: .
j_gene: TRBJ1-2
v_gene: TRBV9
d_gene: .
CDR3aa: CASSVVPGASGYYGYTF
CDR3nt: TGTGCCAGCAGCGTAGTTCCAGGAGCCAGCGGTTACTATGGCTACACCTTC

abundance: .
j_gene: TRBJ2-1
v_gene: TRBV20-1
d_gene: TRBD2
CDR3aa: CSASRLAGGGEQFF
CDR3nt: TGCAGTGCTAGTAGGCTAGCGGGGGGCGGTGAGCAGTTCTTC

abundance: .
j_gene: TRBJ1-5
v_gene: TRBV29-1
d_gene: TRBD1
CDR3aa: CSVRGQGADQPQHF
CDR3nt: TGCAGCGTTAGGGGACAGGGAGCGGATCAGCCCCAGCATTTT

abundance: once
j_gene: TRBJ2-3
v_gene: TRBV24-1
d_gene: TRBD1
CDR3aa: CATSDSPGQGTDTQYF
CDR3nt: TGTGCCACCAGTGACTCCCCGGGACAGGGCACAGATACGCAGTATTTT

abundance: .
j_gene: TRBJ2-3
v_gene: TRBV5-4
d_gene: TRBD1
CDR3aa: CASSKAGTGADTQYF
CDR3nt: TGTGCCAGCAGCAAAGCCGGGACAGGGGCAGATACGCAGTATTTT

abundance: .
j_gene: TRBJ2-3
v_gene: TRBV25-1
d_gene: TRBD2
CDR3aa: CASSEGTSGGIDTQYF
CDR3nt: TGTGCCAGCAGTGAAGGGACTAGCGGGGGGATAGATACGCAGTATTTT

abundance: .
j_gene: TRBJ1-2
v_gene: TRBV19
d_gene: .
CDR3aa: CASNGNPFNYGYTF
CDR3nt: TGTGCCAGTAATGGCAATCCTTTTAACTATGGCTACACCTTC

abundance: .
j_gene: TRBJ1-2
v_gene: TRBV4-3
d_gene: .
CDR3aa: CASSQDWAGIYGYTF
CDR3nt: TGCGCCAGCAGCCAAGATTGGGCGGGGATATATGGCTACACCTTC

abundance: .
j_gene: TRBJ1-1
v_gene: TRBV18
d_gene: .
CDR3aa: CASSPGAGNTEAFF
CDR3nt: TGTGCCAGCTCACCAGGGGCAGGGAACACTGAAGCTTTCTTT

abundance: .
j_gene: TRBJ1-2
v_gene: TRBV2
d_gene: .
CDR3aa: CATVEDGYYGYTF
CDR3nt: TGTGCCACCGTGGAGGACGGTTATTATGGCTACACCTTC

abundance: few
j_gene: TRBJ2-3
v_gene: TRBV7-2
d_gene: TRBD2
CDR3aa: CASSFRTSGSDTQYF
CDR3nt: TGTGCCAGCAGCTTTCGGACTAGCGGCTCAGATACGCAGTATTTT

abundance: few
j_gene: TRBJ2-3
v_gene: TRBV29-1
d_gene: .
CDR3aa: CSVEVLTRVF
CDR3nt: TGCAGCGTTGAAGTCCTAACACGGGTTTTT

abundance: .
j_gene: TRBJ2-2
v_gene: TRBV5-6
d_gene: .
CDR3aa: CASSFRTGELFF
CDR3nt: TGTGCCAGCAGCTTCAGGACCGGGGAGCTGTTTTTT

abundance: .
j_gene: TRBJ2-3
v_gene: TRBV7-3
d_gene: TRBD1
CDR3aa: CASRLPGQGANAQYF
CDR3nt: TGTGCCAGCAGATTGCCGGGACAGGGGGCGAATGCGCAGTATTTT

abundance: .
j_gene: TRBJ1-2
v_gene: TRBV5-4
d_gene: .
CDR3aa: CASSLEGFGYTF
CDR3nt: TGTGCCAGCAGCTTGGAGGGGTTTGGCTACACCTTC

abundance: .
j_gene: TRBJ2-2
v_gene: TRBV9
d_gene: TRBD2
CDR3aa: CASTGGLYTGELFF
CDR3nt: TGTGCCAGCACGGGGGGATTGTACACCGGGGAGCTGTTTTTT

abundance: few
j_gene: TRBJ1-5
v_gene: TRBV6-2/TRBV6-3
d_gene: .
CDR3aa: CASSYGGSNQPQHF
CDR3nt: TGTGCCAGCAGTTACGGGGGGAGCAATCAGCCCCAGCATTTT

abundance: .
j_gene: TRBJ1-4
v_gene: TRBV7-8
d_gene: TRBD1
CDR3aa: CASSLKEVQNRGRVEKLFF
CDR3nt: TGTGCCAGCAGCTTAAAAGAGGTTCAAAACAGGGGGCGCGTTGAAAAACTGTTTTTT

abundance: few
j_gene: TRBJ2-1
v_gene: TRBV19
d_gene: .
CDR3aa: CASSIAGDIYNEQFF
CDR3nt: TGTGCCAGTAGTATAGCAGGGGATATATACAATGAGCAGTTCTTC

abundance: .
j_gene: TRBJ1-2
v_gene: TRBV3-1/TRBV3-2
d_gene: .
CDR3aa: CASSRPKRDVGYTF
CDR3nt: TGTGCCAGCAGCCGTCCGAAGAGGGATGTTGGCTACACCTTC

abundance: .
j_gene: TRBJ2-7
v_gene: TRBV18
d_gene: TRBD1
CDR3aa: CASSPSTGAPYEQYF
CDR3nt: TGTGCCAGCTCACCCTCCACAGGGGCCCCTTACGAGCAGTACTTC

abundance: .
j_gene: TRBJ1-5
v_gene: TRBV20-1
d_gene: .
CDR3aa: CSAGEPQHF
CDR3nt: TGCAGTGCCGGAGAGCCCCAGCATTTT

abundance: .
j_gene: TRBJ2-1
v_gene: TRBV5-1
d_gene: TRBD2
CDR3aa: CASSRGGGAWNEQFF
CDR3nt: TGCGCCAGCAGCCGAGGCGGGGGGGCGTGGAATGAGCAGTTCTTC

abundance: .
j_gene: TRBJ1-2
v_gene: TRBV5-1
d_gene: .
CDR3aa: CASSYRDNYGYTF
CDR3nt: TGCGCCAGCAGCTACAGGGATAACTATGGCTACACCTTC

abundance: .
j_gene: TRBJ1-1
v_gene: TRBV29-1
d_gene: .
CDR3aa: CSVGGLGGAAPSAFF
CDR3nt: TGCAGCGTTGGTGGATTGGGGGGGGCCGCCCCGAGCGCTTTCTTT

abundance: .
j_gene: TRBJ1-6
v_gene: TRBV30
d_gene: .
CDR3aa: CAWSVGRGDSYNSPLHF
CDR3nt: TGTGCCTGGAGTGTAGGACGGGGTGACTCCTATAATTCACCCCTCCACTTT

abundance: .
j_gene: TRBJ2-5
v_gene: TRBV5-4
d_gene: TRBD2
CDR3aa: CASSDGTSGSKTQYF
CDR3nt: TGTGCCAGCAGCGACGGGACTAGCGGTTCGAAGACCCAGTACTTC

abundance: .
j_gene: TRBJ2-7
v_gene: TRBV5-8
d_gene: TRBD1
CDR3aa: CASSRTRTRTGLRYEQYF
CDR3nt: TGTGCCAGCAGCAGAACAAGGACAAGGACAGGGCTAAGGTACGAGCAGTACTTC

abundance: .
j_gene: TRBJ1-5
v_gene: TRBV7-2
d_gene: .
CDR3aa: CASSLGTSYNQPQHF
CDR3nt: TGTGCCAGCAGCTTAGGGACAAGCTACAATCAGCCCCAGCATTTT

abundance: once
j_gene: TRBJ2-1
v_gene: TRBV7-8
d_gene: .
CDR3aa: CASSLEGGLGEQFF
CDR3nt: TGTGCCAGCAGCTTAGAGGGGGGGCTGGGTGAGCAGTTCTTC

abundance: .
j_gene: TRBJ2-3
v_gene: TRBV6-2/TRBV6-3
d_gene: TRBD1
CDR3aa: CASSYLTGATDTQYF
CDR3nt: TGTGCCAGCAGTTACCTGACAGGGGCCACAGATACGCAGTATTTT

abundance: .
j_gene: TRBJ2-2
v_gene: TRBV27
d_gene: TRBD2
CDR3aa: CASSSPGLAGGRGTGELFF
CDR3nt: TGTGCCAGCAGTTCTCCGGGGCTAGCGGGGGGCCGGGGCACCGGGGAGCTGTTTTTT

abundance: few
j_gene: TRBJ2-7
v_gene: TRBV5-1
d_gene: .
CDR3aa: CASSLEGRESYEQYF
CDR3nt: TGCGCCAGCAGCTTGGAAGGCAGGGAATCCTACGAGCAGTACTTC

abundance: .
j_gene: TRBJ2-4
v_gene: TRBV20-1
d_gene: TRBD2
CDR3aa: CSASLPVGGIAKNIQYF
CDR3nt: TGCAGTGCTAGTTTACCCGTCGGGGGGATAGCCAAAAACATTCAGTACTTC

abundance: .
j_gene: TRBJ2-7
v_gene: TRBV7-6
d_gene: .
CDR3aa: CASSLQQYAEQYF
CDR3nt: TGTGCCAGCAGCCTCCAACAATATGCCGAGCAGTACTTC

abundance: .
j_gene: TRBJ2-4
v_gene: TRBV5-4
d_gene: TRBD1
CDR3aa: CASSLQGANKNIQYF
CDR3nt: TGTGCCAGCAGCTTACAGGGGGCTAACAAAAACATTCAGTACTTC

abundance: .
j_gene: TRBJ1-2
v_gene: TRBV6-5
d_gene: .
CDR3aa: CASLATAAGYGYTF
CDR3nt: TGTGCCAGCCTGGCAACAGCCGCTGGATATGGCTACACCTTC

abundance: once
j_gene: TRBJ1-6
v_gene: TRBV2
d_gene: TRBD1
CDR3aa: CASSEARGVSSPLHF
CDR3nt: TGTGCCAGCAGTGAAGCCAGGGGGGTCAGCTCACCCCTCCACTTT

abundance: .
j_gene: TRBJ1-5
v_gene: TRBV2
d_gene: .
CDR3aa: CASSLDSNNQPQHF
CDR3nt: TGTGCCAGCAGCCTGGACAGCAACAATCAGCCCCAGCATTTT

abundance: .
j_gene: TRBJ1-6
v_gene: TRBV19
d_gene: TRBD1
CDR3aa: CASSGGPSNSPLHF
CDR3nt: TGTGCCAGCTCAGGGGGACCCTCTAATTCACCCCTCCACTTT

abundance: .
j_gene: TRBJ2-1
v_gene: TRBV6-1
d_gene: TRBD2
CDR3aa: CASSERGTSQFF
CDR3nt: TGTGCCAGCAGTGAAAGGGGGACTAGTCAGTTCTTC

abundance: .
j_gene: TRBJ1-1
v_gene: TRBV7-8
d_gene: TRBD1
CDR3aa: CASSLGTGDTEAFF
CDR3nt: TGTGCCAGCAGCTTAGGGACAGGGGACACTGAAGCTTTCTTT

abundance: .
j_gene: TRBJ2-2
v_gene: TRBV4-1
d_gene: .
CDR3aa: CASSQDIRAGELFF
CDR3nt: TGCGCCAGCAGCCAAGATATCAGGGCCGGGGAGCTGTTTTTT

abundance: .
j_gene: TRBJ1-2
v_gene: TRBV10-3
d_gene: TRBD1
CDR3aa: CAISDRDRDVYTF
CDR3nt: TGTGCCATCAGTGATCGGGACAGGGATGTCTACACCTTC

abundance: .
j_gene: TRBJ1-4
v_gene: TRBV4-2
d_gene: TRBD1
CDR3aa: CASSEEPGQGEKLFF
CDR3nt: TGTGCCAGCAGCGAAGAGCCGGGACAGGGTGAAAAACTGTTTTTT

abundance: .
j_gene: TRBJ2-5
v_gene: TRBV4-1
d_gene: TRBD2
CDR3aa: CASSQDGTSGGEETQYF
CDR3nt: TGCGCCAGCAGCCAAGACGGGACTAGCGGGGGGGAAGAGACCCAGTACTTC

abundance: .
j_gene: TRBJ1-5
v_gene: TRBV6-2/TRBV6-3
d_gene: TRBD1
CDR3aa: CASSDLDRGREPQHF
CDR3nt: TGTGCCAGCAGTGATTTGGACAGGGGGAGGGAGCCCCAGCATTTT

abundance: .
j_gene: TRBJ1-1
v_gene: TRBV7-2
d_gene: .
CDR3aa: CASSLDSNTEAFF
CDR3nt: TGTGCCAGCAGCTTGGACAGTAACACTGAAGCTTTCTTT

abundance: .
j_gene: TRBJ1-2
v_gene: TRBV4-1
d_gene: .
CDR3aa: CASSQDPQTANYGYTF
CDR3nt: TGCGCCAGCAGCCAAGATCCTCAGACAGCTAACTATGGCTACACCTTC

abundance: .
j_gene: TRBJ2-3
v_gene: TRBV27
d_gene: .
CDR3aa: CASALGPFSDTQYF
CDR3nt: TGTGCCAGCGCTCTGGGGCCTTTCTCGGATACGCAGTATTTT

abundance: few
j_gene: TRBJ2-3
v_gene: TRBV30
d_gene: .
CDR3aa: CAWGERVPDTQYF
CDR3nt: TGTGCCTGGGGTGAGCGGGTGCCCGATACGCAGTATTTT

abundance: .
j_gene: TRBJ2-7
v_gene: TRBV10-1
d_gene: .
CDR3aa: CAIFCIRGTVTYEQYF
CDR3nt: TGCGCCATCTTCTGCATCCGCGGGACAGTCACGTACGAGCAGTACTTC

abundance: .
j_gene: TRBJ1-2
v_gene: TRBV11-2
d_gene: .
CDR3aa: CASSQDRRYGYTF
CDR3nt: TGTGCCAGCAGCCAAGACAGACGCTATGGCTACACCTTC

abundance: .
j_gene: TRBJ2-5
v_gene: TRBV7-9
d_gene: TRBD1
CDR3aa: CASSLPGGVETQYF
CDR3nt: TGTGCCAGCAGCTTGCCAGGGGGTGTAGAGACCCAGTACTTC

abundance: .
j_gene: TRBJ1-1
v_gene: TRBV30
d_gene: .
CDR3aa: CAWSVEVNTEAFF
CDR3nt: TGTGCCTGGAGTGTGGAGGTCAACACTGAAGCTTTCTTT

abundance: .
j_gene: TRBJ1-2
v_gene: TRBV7-2
d_gene: .
CDR3aa: CASSPGTAINGYTF
CDR3nt: TGTGCCAGCAGCCCCGGGACTGCGATCAATGGCTACACCTTC

abundance: once
j_gene: TRBJ2-3
v_gene: TRBV11-2
d_gene: TRBD2
CDR3aa: CASSFGLAGGPDTQYF
CDR3nt: TGTGCCAGCAGCTTCGGACTAGCGGGGGGACCAGATACGCAGTATTTT

abundance: .
j_gene: TRBJ1-2
v_gene: TRBV6-5
d_gene: .
CDR3aa: CASSYDPGSYGYTF
CDR3nt: TGTGCCAGCAGTTACGACCCGGGTTCCTATGGCTACACCTTC

abundance: .
j_gene: TRBJ1-2
v_gene: TRBV19
d_gene: .
CDR3aa: CASSIVNTDYGYTF
CDR3nt: TGTGCCAGTAGTATAGTAAATACAGACTATGGCTACACCTTC

abundance: .
j_gene: TRBJ2-7
v_gene: TRBV20-1
d_gene: .
CDR3aa: CSASTPVGQGEQYF
CDR3nt: TGCAGTGCTAGTACCCCGGTGGGGCAAGGCGAGCAGTACTTC